One sample yielded the 2 T cell receptor beta chains listed below, sequenced in a study of blood T cell repertoires in COVID-19. The data were produced by immunoSEQ multiplex PCR, yet TCRdb's version contains in-frame clones alone and is incomplete. This sample has some 59,000 clones, with about nine tenths found just once. The sequencing input was peripheral blood. These receptors originate from a man aged 55 to 70 with acute or convalescent COVID-19.

V and J are TRBV4-1 and TRBJ2-2, with 7 bases identical to TRBD2. Germline CDR1 MGHRA, CDR2 YSYEKL. The CDR3 loop spans 15 amino acids. V lost 2 bases to trimming and J lost 3 bases; unmatched junction nucleotides: 3. This CDR3 is CASSQSGGYTGELFF. Written as DNA, the CDR3 is TGCGCCAGCAGCCAATCGGGGGGATACACCGGGGAGCTGTTTTTT.

This clone was seen a single time. This chain connects TRBV30 to TRBJ1-5; 9 bases align to TRBD1. There are 18 residues in the CDR3. Germline V gives CDR1 GTSNPN, CDR2 SVGIG (reference sequence). The V segment lost 2 bases and the J segment 2 bases; nucleotides outside the gene matches: 13. The DNA for the CDR3 is TGTGCCTGGAGTACACCTTTCGACAGGGGGATACGCAATCAGCCCCAGCATTTT. As protein: CAWSTPFDRGIRNQPQHF.